The 25 T cell receptor beta chains below come from one sample, sequenced in a study of CD8+ T cells in alopecia areata. Investigators isolated RNA and reverse transcribed it into cDNA to act as the sequencing template. Only in-frame clones appear in the TCRdb table, and some are missing; sequencing was by immunoSEQ multiplex PCR. The sample includes 150,000 to 200,000 clones, roughly 60% of them seen just once. Treatment reported: oral pan-JAK inhibitor, 5-10 mg twice daily. The material was CD4+ T cells sorted from blood, obtained between weeks 47 and 50, from a patient treated with tofacitinib. These receptors all come from a human donor with alopecia areata.

In this sample, this clone turned up a few times. The chain is built from TRBV30 and TRBJ1-6, with TRBD1 as a possible D gene (6 bases). The CDR3 runs to 15 residues. Germline V gene data show CDR1 as GTSNPN and CDR2 as SVGIG (reference sequence). Trimming pared 6 bases from V and 6 bases from J, leaving 18 bases between. For the CDR3, the DNA is TGTGCCTGTTATCGGCTAGGACAGCCTAATTCACCCCTCCACTTT. Its translation: CACYRLGQPNSPLHF.

Notes on this clone: One junction end disagrees with the germline gene, perhaps due to a read error. The chain joins TRBV6-6 to TRBJ2-1, with D maybe TRBD2 (6 bases). Looked up from germline, CDR1 is MNHNY and CDR2 is SVGAGI (reference sequence). The CDR3 extends over 12 amino acids. Here the CDR3 DNA reads TGTGCCAGCAGTCCCGGGACTCCCACGTCGCTCTTC. Amino acids: CASSPGTPTSLF.

Turning to this clone: The junction differs from germline at one of its ends, possibly a read error. The chain is built from TRBV7-2 and TRBJ1-6, with D unresolved. CDR1 and CDR2 (germline): SGHTA, FQGNSA. This CDR3 region has 15 residues. This chain's CDR3 is CASSLVRSSNSPLHF. As DNA, the CDR3 is TGTGCCAGCAGCTTAGTAAGGTCCTCTAATTCACCCCTCCACTTT.

V is TRBV29-1 and J is TRBJ1-1, with unresolved D. Germline V gene data show CDR1 as SQVTM and CDR2 as ANQGSEA. The CDR3 is made up of 14 amino acids. Trimming took off 3 bases at V and 4 bases at J, with 15 bases between the two ends. This chain's CDR3 is CSVDRSGLGTEAFF. Written as DNA, the CDR3 is TGCAGCGTTGACCGGTCGGGGTTGGGCACTGAAGCTTTCTTT.

The chain couples TRBV30 to TRBJ1-1, with D unclear. Germline values: CDR1 GTSNPN, CDR2 SVGIG (reference sequence). This CDR3 comprises 12 residues. V was pared by 5 bases and J by 6 bases, with 13 bases between. Here the CDR3 DNA reads TGTGCCTGGGGAGGGAATGGCGCTGAAGCTTTCTTT. Its translation is CAWGGNGAEAFF. Full variable domain (rest looked up from reference TRBV30 and TRBJ1-1): SQTIHQWPATLVQPVGSPLSLECTVEGTSNPNLYWYRQAAGRGLQLLFYSVGIGQISSEVPQNLSASRPQDRQFILSSKKLLLSDSGFYLCAWGGNGAEAFFGQGTRLTVV.

The chain employs TRBV2 and TRBJ2-3; 10 bases are shared with TRBD2. The junction had 4 bases not matched to a gene; V was cut back by 7 bases and J by 0 bases. Germline V gene data show CDR1 as SNHLY and CDR2 as FYNNEI. This CDR3 has 15 residues. The CDR3 DNA sequence: TGTGCCAGCACTAGCGGGGGAACTAGCACAGATACGCAGTATTTT. It codes for CASTSGGTSTDTQYF.

In the case of this clone: The junction shows a germline mismatch at one end, possibly a read error. This sequence joins TRBV18 and TRBJ2-7; 10 bases align to TRBD2. The CDR3 runs 16 residues. CDR1 and CDR2 (germline): KGHSH, LQKENI. CDR3 nucleotide sequence: TGTGCCAGCTCCCCACTTAGCGGGGGGACTCCCTACGAGCAGTACTTC. The encoded protein is CASSPLSGGTPYEQYF.

The V and J genes are TRBV4-3 and TRBJ1-6; D is ambiguous. Germline V lookup: CDR1 LGHNA, CDR2 YSLEER. Between the trimmed V and J ends, which lost 0 bases and 5 bases, there was a span of 11 bases. CDR3 length equals 16 residues. This CDR3 is CASSQDLGQNNSPLHF. CDR3 in DNA: TGCGCCAGCAGCCAAGATCTAGGGCAGAATAATTCACCCCTCCACTTT.

This clone was recorded only once. This chain joins TRBV7-9 and TRBJ1-1, with D perhaps TRBD1 (5 bases). V was cut by 5 bases and J by 11 bases, with 21 bases left in between. In germline, CDR1 is SEHNR, CDR2 FQNEAQ (reference sequence). The CDR3 loop spans 14 amino acids. The CDR3 loop is CASSERGRDLMAFF. CDR3 in DNA: TGTGCCAGCAGCGAGCGGGGCCGAGATCTCATGGCTTTCTTT.

The chain combines TRBV4-3 with TRBJ1-2; a possible D gene is TRBD1 (5 bases). Deletions cut 0 bases from V and 8 bases from J, with 10 bases between. CDR3 length equals 13 residues. The germline V gene has CDR1 LGHNA and CDR2 YSLEER. The CDR3 DNA follows: TGCGCCAGCAGCCAAGACAGGGTCGGAGGCTACACCTTC. Encoded protein: CASSQDRVGGYTF.

The chain combines TRBV2 with TRBJ2-3, with TRBD2 identical over 8 bases. CDR3 size: 15 residues. Germline V gene lookup returns CDR1 SNHLY and CDR2 FYNNEI. J gave up 0 bases and V 5 bases, and 4 bases lay outside the gene matches. The CDR3: CASSRLAGSTDTQYF. For the CDR3, the DNA is TGTGCCAGCAGTCGGCTAGCGGGCAGCACAGATACGCAGTATTTT.

The chain has TRBV29-1 and TRBJ1-2; no definite D call. Per the germline V gene, CDR1 is SQVTM and CDR2 is ANQGSEA. Trimming removed 2 bases from V and 13 bases from J, with 8 bases in between. The CDR3 contains 9 residues. CDR3 amino acids: CSVEPFFTF. CDR3 bases: TGCAGCGTTGAACCGTTTTTCACCTTC. Together with reference TRBV29-1 and TRBJ1-2, the CDR3 gives the full variable domain: SAVISQKPSRDICQRGTSLTIQCQVDSQVTMMFWYRQQPGQSLTLIATANQGSEATYESGFVIDKFPISRPNLTFSTLTVSNMSPEDSSIYLCSVEPFFTFGSGTRLTVV.

This clone appeared a few times. This chain connects TRBV2 to TRBJ1-2; 7 bases are shared with TRBD1. In germline, CDR1 is SNHLY, CDR2 FYNNEI. The length of the CDR3 is 16 residues. V trimming: 10 bases; J trimming: 0 bases; junction bases outside the gene matches: 14. The DNA of the CDR3 is TGTGCCACCGGAAGGGTGGCAGGGGGTACTAACTATGGCTACACCTTC. Protein: CATGRVAGGTNYGYTF.

The chain employs TRBV5-6 and TRBJ2-3, with D possibly called TRBD1 or TRBD2 (5 bases each). V was clipped by 0 bases and J by 1 base, with 9 bases between them. CDR1 is SGHDT and CDR2 is YYEEEE in the germline V gene. CDR3 size: 15 residues. The CDR3 sequence: CASSLDRGGTDTQYF. The DNA of the CDR3 is TGTGCCAGCAGCTTGGATCGGGGCGGCACAGATACGCAGTATTTT.

The chain combines TRBV7-2 with TRBJ2-1, with 10 bases lining up with TRBD1. The V and J ends lost 6 bases and 5 bases, in that order; junction bases with no gene match: 7. Germline-derived CDR1 and CDR2 are SGHTA and FQGNSA. This CDR3 comprises 15 residues. The CDR3 DNA is TGTGCCAGCAGGGAACCGGGACAGGGGCACAATGAGCAGTTCTTC. It codes for CASREPGQGHNEQFF.

In DNA form, the CDR3 reads TGCGCCAGCAGCCAAGATCACGAGCAGTACTTC. It codes for CASSQDHEQYF. The V and J genes are TRBV4-1 and TRBJ2-7; no definite D call. CDR1 and CDR2 (germline): MGHRA, YSYEKL. This CDR3 region has 11 residues. V gave up 0 bases and J gave up 5 bases, with 2 bases separating them.

V usage is TRBV5-1 and J usage is TRBJ2-7; no reliable D call. The CDR3 consists of 15 residues. Trimming took off 4 bases at V and 2 bases at J, with 16 bases between the two ends. Germline V gives CDR1 SGHRS, CDR2 YFSETQ. The CDR3 DNA follows: TGCGCCAGCAGCACGTCGGATTCGTACCCCTACGAGCAGTACTTC. Translating it yields CASSTSDSYPYEQYF.

The rearrangement uses TRBV10-1 and TRBJ2-3; 8 bases align to TRBD1. The CDR3 runs 15 residues. Unmatched junction bases numbered 6, after V lost 4 bases and J lost 3 bases. CDR1 and CDR2 (germline): WNHNN, SYGVQD (reference sequence). The DNA of the CDR3 is TGCGCCAGCAGTGCAGGACAGGGTGGGACAGATACGCAGTATTTT. Its translation is CASSAGQGGTDTQYF.

V is TRBV28 and J is TRBJ1-2; D might be TRBD1 (6 bases). With 8 bases removed from V and 7 bases from J, the gap between germline ends came to 17 bases. The CDR3 runs 13 residues. From germline, CDR1 is MDHEN and CDR2 SYDVKM. CDR3 in DNA: TGTGCCAGCGGCGCAGGGGCTTTCTCTGGCTACACCTTC. Its translation: CASGAGAFSGYTF.

The genes are TRBV28 and TRBJ1-2; a possible D gene is TRBD1 (5 bases). The CDR3 spans 12 residues. The V gene's germline CDR1 is MDHEN and CDR2 SYDVKM. V was trimmed by 10 bases and J by 2 bases, leaving 11 bases between them. The CDR3 spells CATSRDNYGYTF. CDR3 coding DNA: TGTGCCACCTCCAGGGACAACTATGGCTACACCTTC.

CDR3 DNA: TGTGCCAGCAGCAAATACAGGGGGCAGGATGGCTACACCTTC. This gives the protein CASSKYRGQDGYTF. The chain carries TRBV7-2 and TRBJ1-2, with 9 bases lining up with TRBD1. The CDR3 totals 14 residues. V was clipped by 5 bases and J by 6 bases; unmatched bases: 7. Germline V CDR1 and CDR2: SGHTA, FQGNSA.

The gene calls are TRBV20-1 and TRBJ2-7; possible D gene TRBD1, 5 bases. The CDR3 extends over 11 amino acids. Germline CDR1 DFQATT, CDR2 SNEGSKA (reference sequence). Between the trimmed V and J ends, which lost 3 bases and 6 bases, there was a span of 9 bases. CDR3 amino acids: CSASGAPEQYF. The CDR3 DNA sequence: TGCAGTGCTAGTGGGGCACCCGAGCAGTACTTC.

This clone appeared a few times. This chain connects TRBV7-2 to TRBJ1-3, with D unresolved. Per the germline V gene, CDR1 is SGHTA and CDR2 is FQGNSA. The CDR3 loop spans 13 amino acids. The V gene lost 2 bases and the J gene lost 6 bases, with 8 bases spanning the gap. The chain's CDR3 is CASSLYTENTIYF. The CDR3 bases are TGTGCCAGCAGCTTATATACGGAAAACACCATATATTTT. Supplemented by reference TRBV7-2 and TRBJ1-3, the full variable domain reads GAGVSQSPSNKVTEKGKDVELRCDPISGHTALYWYRQSLGQGLEFLIYFQGNSAPDKSGLPSDRFSAERTGGSVSTLTIQRTQQEDSAVYLCASSLYTENTIYFGEGSWLTVV.

Only a few counts were recorded for this clone. The rearrangement uses TRBV5-1 and TRBJ2-5, with 8 nucleotides matching TRBD1. Looked up from germline, CDR1 is SGHRS and CDR2 is YFSETQ. With 2 bases clipped from V and 2 bases from J, the junction kept 2 bases outside the gene matches. The CDR3 loop spans 14 amino acids. This CDR3 reads CASSFWTGQETQYF. The CDR3 region has the DNA TGCGCCAGCAGCTTCTGGACAGGGCAAGAGACCCAGTACTTC.

The chain has TRBV5-4 and TRBJ2-6; the D is unclear. Germline CDR1 SGHNT, CDR2 YYREEE (reference sequence). The CDR3 totals 13 residues. Trimming took off 7 bases at V and 0 bases at J, with 5 bases between the two ends. CDR3 residues: CASRPSGANVLTF. The DNA of the CDR3 is TGTGCCAGCCGGCCCTCTGGGGCCAACGTCCTGACTTTC.